The clone carrying this TCR beta chain was seen a handful of times. What it recognizes is unknown. CDR3 length: 14 residues. The ends were cut back, 0 bases at V and 9 bases at J, with 9 bases in the middle. In germline, CDR1 is MNHNS, CDR2 SASEGT. The assay was immunoSEQ multiplex PCR, and TCRdb's table has in-frame clones only and misses some. Here the sample spans 13,000 to 15,000 clones, roughly 70% being singletons. After expansion with viral peptide pools in the ViraFEST assay, antigen-specific CD4+ T cells were sequenced. Scientists isolated CD4+ T cells after a roughly 9-day culture period ended. The vaccine given was either BNT162b2 or mRNA-1273, in two doses. Nobody among the vaccine recipients had prior SARS-CoV-2 infection (nucleocapsid antibodies were negative). Cultures used roughly 1.8 million PBMC per well, about 10 IU/ml IL-2 and about 10 ug/ml peptides. The data belong to a study of vaccination effects on CD4 cells after COVID-19. Overall study findings and caveats: In the late period after vaccination, infection- and vaccine-induced clones contracted markedly.

This specimen consisted of CD4+ T cells from PBMCs cultured with HCoV-NL63 spike peptides, obtained after COVID-19 vaccination. This clonotype originated in a human donor who received a COVID-19 vaccine. This rearrangement joins TRBV6-1 to TRBJ1-6; possible D gene TRBD1, 5 bases. The CDR3 DNA reads as TGTGCCAGCAGTGAAGCGGGGGAGGCTTCACCCCTCCACTTT. It specifies CASSEAGEASPLHF.